The 27 T cell receptor beta chains listed next were all sequenced from one sample in a study of a mutant IDH1 vaccine in newly diagnosed glioma. For these receptors, no antigen is known. Produced via immunoSEQ multiplex PCR; TCRdb's table is partial and in-frame only. In the table there are some 38,000 clones, about 80% of which are singletons. Time point specified: week 5, during vaccination. Topical imiquimod was applied with each vaccine dose, which held 300 ug of mutant IDH1 20-mer peptide. The starting material was PBMCs, obtained from a glioma patient whose treatment included an IDH1 peptide vaccine. These TCRs come from a man in his forties with glioma.

This chain links TRBV5-6 with TRBJ2-5; D perhaps matches TRBD1 (6 bases). The CDR3 length is 16 residues. Looked up from germline, CDR1 is SGHDT and CDR2 is YYEEEE. V was trimmed by 4 bases and J by 0 bases, leaving 16 bases between them. The CDR3 DNA reads TGTGCCAGCAGCCTCAAATCGGGACATTACCAAGAGACCCAGTACTTC. Residues: CASSLKSGHYQETQYF. The full variable domain, rest sourced from reference TRBV5-6 and TRBJ2-5, is DAGVTQSPTHLIKTRGQQVTLRCSPKSGHDTVSWYQQALGQGPQFIFQYYEEEERQRGNFPDRFSGHQFPNYSSELNVNALLLGDSALYLCASSLKSGHYQETQYFGPGTRLLVL.

The CDR3 nucleotides read TGTGCCAGCAGTGACTCTAGCGGGGGGGCAGATACGCAGTATTTT. It translates to CASSDSSGGADTQYF. The V call is TRBV6-1, the J call TRBJ2-3; 12 bases map to TRBD2. The CDR3 consists of 15 residues. CDR1 MNHNS and CDR2 SASEGT come from the germline V gene. Trimming at V came to 3 bases and at J to 4 bases, leaving 2 bases not matched to a gene.

This sequence joins TRBV19 and TRBJ1-4; D not certain. This CDR3 has 13 amino acids. V lost 7 bases, J lost 7 bases, and 13 bases lay in between. In germline, CDR1 is LNHDA, CDR2 SQIVND (reference sequence). The CDR3 region has the DNA TGTGCCAGTAATCATAGGATTGGTGAAAAACTGTTTTTT. It specifies CASNHRIGEKLFF.

In this sample, this clone turned up a few times. The rearrangement joins TRBV7-8 to TRBJ1-1, with D unresolved. The V end lost 1 base, the J end lost 8 bases, and 8 bases lay between the germline ends. The CDR3 runs to 12 residues. CDR1 and CDR2 from the germline V gene are SGHVS and FQNEAQ. Here the CDR3 DNA reads TGTGCCAGCAGCTTAGGGGGTCTCGAAGCTTTCTTT. Protein sequence: CASSLGGLEAFF.

This chain links TRBV21-1 with TRBJ1-4; TRBD1 reflects the table's D call only, with no check against the DNA. TRBV21-1 is shown as a pseudogene. The CDR3 consists of 15 residues. CDR3 region: CASSKRRGICEKLFF. The DNA for the CDR3 is TGTGCCAGCAGCAAAAGAAGGGGAATTTGCGAAAAACTGTTTTTT.

This clone was found a few times. V is TRBV19 and J is TRBJ2-5; D might be TRBD2 (6 bases). The ends were cut back, 9 bases at V and 1 base at J, with 15 bases in the middle. Germline CDR1 and CDR2: LNHDA and SQIVND (reference sequence). The CDR3 consists of 14 residues. CDR3 sequence reads: CASTIRRVQETQYF. CDR3 nucleotide sequence: TGTGCCAGCACGATCCGGAGGGTCCAAGAGACCCAGTACTTC.

The V call is TRBV19, the J call TRBJ1-3; D call uncertain. The germline CDR1 and CDR2 sequences are LNHDA and SQIVND (reference sequence). V was pared by 5 bases and J by 0 bases, with 17 bases between. The CDR3 is made up of 17 amino acids. CDR3 in DNA: TGTGCCAGTAGTCCACCTGTAAGTGCCCTCTCTGGAAACACCATATATTTT. It codes for CASSPPVSALSGNTIYF.

The chain recombines TRBV4-1 with TRBJ1-5; D gene unclear. The CDR3 covers 14 residues. The V gene lost 1 base and the J gene lost 4 bases, with 8 bases spanning the gap. Germline V CDR1 and CDR2: MGHRA, YSYEKL. The chain's CDR3 is CASSQGILNQPQHF. Here the CDR3 DNA reads TGCGCCAGCAGCCAAGGGATCCTAAATCAGCCCCAGCATTTT.

The chain uses TRBV30 and TRBJ2-2; no clear D gene. CDR3 size: 15 residues. Germline V gene data show CDR1 as GTSNPN and CDR2 as SVGIG (reference sequence). V was clipped by 1 base and J by 8 bases, with 17 bases between them. The CDR3 is CAWSAQNGIAGELFF. CDR3 coding DNA: TGTGCCTGGAGTGCCCAGAATGGCATCGCTGGGGAGCTGTTTTTT.

This chain uses TRBV6-6 with TRBJ2-7; a weak D match, TRBD1 (5 bases). The CDR3 totals 15 residues. Germline assignment: CDR1 MNHNY and CDR2 SVGAGI (reference sequence). The V gene lost 3 bases and the J gene lost 0 bases, with 12 bases spanning the gap. The CDR3 loop reads CASSYKGSNSYEQYF. CDR3 DNA: TGTGCCAGCAGTTATAAGGGGTCTAACTCCTACGAGCAGTACTTC.

The V call is TRBV10-1, the J call TRBJ2-3; 9 bases are a match to TRBD2. Trimming removed 6 bases from V and 2 bases from J; junction bases left unmatched: 15. CDR1 WNHNN and CDR2 SYGVQD come from the germline V gene (reference sequence). The CDR3 spans 18 residues. The CDR3 nucleotides read TGCGCCAGCAGCCTCACTCGACAACTAGCGGGTCCCACAGATACGCAGTATTTT. Translating gives CASSLTRQLAGPTDTQYF.

In this sample, this clone turned up a few times. V gene TRBV9 combines with J gene TRBJ1-4, with D uncertain. The CDR3 has 15 residues. Trimming shortened V by 4 bases and J by 1 base, and 11 bases separated the two germline ends. Looked up from germline, CDR1 is SGDLS and CDR2 is YYNGEE. CDR3 amino acids: CASSPNVLTNEKLFF. DNA of the CDR3: TGTGCCAGCAGCCCCAACGTGCTAACTAATGAAAAACTGTTTTTT.

V and J are TRBV29-1 and TRBJ2-1; 11 bases fit TRBD2. Per germline, CDR1 SQVTM and CDR2 ANQGSEA. V gave up 4 bases and J gave up 5 bases; unmatched junction bases: 1. CDR3 length: 13 residues. CDR3 residues: CSVGLAGNNEQFF. For the CDR3, the DNA is TGCAGCGTTGGACTAGCGGGGAACAATGAGCAGTTCTTC.

This sequence joins TRBV9 and TRBJ1-1; D may be TRBD1 (6 bases). Looked up from germline, CDR1 is SGDLS and CDR2 is YYNGEE. The CDR3 has 15 residues. Between the trimmed V and J ends, which lost 2 bases and 5 bases, there was a span of 16 bases. The CDR3, as DNA: TGTGCCAGCAGCGTTTCCTCAGGGGTAAGGACTGAAGCTTTCTTT. It translates to CASSVSSGVRTEAFF.

The chain joins TRBV5-1 to TRBJ2-5; D not certain. Germline assignment: CDR1 SGHRS and CDR2 YFSETQ. The CDR3 spans 12 residues. Trimming removed 6 bases at V and 5 bases at J, with 11 bases between. CDR3 residues: CASTIGGETQYF. CDR3 coding DNA: TGCGCCAGCACAATTGGTGGGGAGACCCAGTACTTC.

The chain uses TRBV2 and TRBJ2-7, with no clear D. Germline CDR1 is SNHLY and CDR2 is FYNNEI. V was clipped by 4 bases and J by 9 bases, with 13 bases between them. This CDR3 has 12 residues. The CDR3 protein is CASSVGGFVQYF. CDR3 DNA: TGTGCCAGCAGTGTGGGTGGATTTGTGCAGTACTTC.

The CDR3 region has the DNA TGTGCCTTGGGGGGCTCATGGGAGCAGTACTTC. This gives the protein CALGGSWEQYF. The chain links TRBV30 to TRBJ2-7; D may be TRBD1 or TRBD2 (6 bases each). There are 11 residues in the CDR3. V lost 7 bases to trimming and J lost 7 bases, with 14 bases between them. Germline-derived CDR1 and CDR2 are GTSNPN and SVGIG (reference sequence).

The CDR3 spells CAGRRSSTDTQYF. CDR3 DNA sequence: TGTGCCGGACGGAGAAGTAGCACAGATACGCAGTATTTT. V usage is TRBV6-6 and J usage is TRBJ2-3; D gene unclear. Per the germline V gene, CDR1 is MNHNY and CDR2 is SVGAGI (reference sequence). Trimming shortened V by 11 bases and J by 0 bases, and 12 bases separated the two germline ends. The CDR3 runs to 13 residues.

The chain uses TRBV30 and TRBJ1-6; no clear D gene. The germline V gene encodes CDR1 GTSNPN and CDR2 SVGIG (reference sequence). The CDR3 has 14 residues. Trimming stripped 0 bases from V and 6 bases from J, with 9 bases between. The CDR3 spells CAWSVMVSNSPLHF. In DNA, the CDR3 is TGTGCCTGGAGTGTAATGGTATCTAATTCACCCCTCCACTTT.

This clone was seen a few times. The chain combines TRBV30 with TRBJ2-7; no clear D gene. V lost 1 base and J 2 bases, leaving 9 bases between the germline ends. Per germline, CDR1 GTSNPN and CDR2 SVGIG (reference sequence). There are 13 residues in the CDR3. The CDR3 region is CAWSENGPYEQYF. CDR3 DNA sequence: TGTGCCTGGAGTGAGAACGGCCCCTACGAGCAGTACTTC.

This chain connects TRBV6-5 to TRBJ1-1; 7 bases align to TRBD1. The CDR3 has 14 residues. Germline assignment: CDR1 MNHEY and CDR2 SVGAGI. V was clipped by 2 bases and J by 6 bases; unmatched bases: 6. CDR3 residues: CASSYGDRVAEAFF. The CDR3 DNA sequence: TGTGCCAGCAGTTACGGCGACAGGGTCGCTGAAGCTTTCTTT.

The rearrangement uses TRBV6-1 and TRBJ1-6; 8 bases are a match to TRBD1. The length of the CDR3 is 15 residues. Germline V gene data show CDR1 as MNHNS and CDR2 as SASEGT. After removal of 5 bases from V and 6 bases from J, the junction contained 6 bases not matched to a gene. For the CDR3, the DNA is TGTGCCAGCAGTACCCACAGGGGGGTTAATTCACCCCTCCACTTT. Translating gives CASSTHRGVNSPLHF.

The chain has TRBV19 and TRBJ2-7; 7 nucleotides match TRBD1. The J segment lost 2 bases and the V segment lost 6 bases, leaving 7 bases of the junction unmatched. Germline CDR1 and CDR2: LNHDA and SQIVND (reference sequence). There are 14 residues in the CDR3. In nucleotides, the CDR3 is TGTGCCAGTAGACCGCAGGACAGGCCCTACGAGCAGTACTTC. Encoded protein: CASRPQDRPYEQYF.

The chain is built from TRBV2 and TRBJ1-5; 9 positions match TRBD1. There are 15 residues in the CDR3. Germline V lookup: CDR1 SNHLY, CDR2 FYNNEI. V lost 5 bases and J lost 4; bases outside the gene matches: 6. The chain's CDR3 is CASSKGDRVNQPQHF. Written as DNA, the CDR3 is TGTGCCAGCAGTAAGGGGGACAGGGTAAATCAGCCCCAGCATTTT. Together with reference TRBV2 and TRBJ1-5, the CDR3 gives the full variable domain: EPEVTQTPSHQVTQMGQEVILRCVPISNHLYFYWYRQILGQKVEFLVSFYNNEISEKSEIFDDQFSVERPDGSNFTLKIRSTKLEDSAMYFCASSKGDRVNQPQHFGDGTRLSIL.

The chain has TRBV19 and TRBJ2-5, with 14 bases lining up with TRBD2. Trimming cost V 6 bases and J 2 bases; bases outside gene matches: 11. The germline CDR1 and CDR2 sequences are LNHDA and SQIVND (reference sequence). The CDR3 contains 18 residues. CDR3 nucleotides: TGTGCCAGTAGCCGCGGACTAGCGGGGGGTTCAGGGCAAGAGACCCAGTACTTC. Its translation is CASSRGLAGGSGQETQYF.

The J gene is TRBJ2-1, the V gene TRBV6-5, with 8 bases lining up with TRBD1. Per germline, CDR1 MNHEY and CDR2 SVGAGI. The CDR3 is 12 residues long. J lost 9 bases, V lost 6 bases, and 4 bases had no gene match. The CDR3 spells CASSRTGIEQFF. In DNA form, the CDR3 reads TGTGCCAGCAGCCGGACAGGGATTGAGCAGTTCTTC.

This clone was detected only a few times. The V and J genes are TRBV2 and TRBJ2-7; D is unresolved. The germline V gene encodes CDR1 SNHLY and CDR2 FYNNEI. The V end was cut by 2 bases, the J end by 3 bases, with 5 bases between. The CDR3 consists of 12 residues. For the CDR3, the DNA is TGTGCCAGCAGTGAACAATACTACGAGCAGTACTTC. Its protein product is CASSEQYYEQYF.